Described below is a single TCR beta chain sequence and its context. The germline V gene has CDR1 SNHLY and CDR2 FYNNEI. The CDR3 length is 10 residues. V was shortened by 11 bases and J by 5 bases, with 9 bases between the two germline ends. Original data processing: Estimates of nucleated cell counts were drawn from the amplification of reference gene primers. Produced via immunoSEQ multiplex PCR; TCRdb's table is partial and in-frame only. The DNA was the basis for D and trimming; V, J and clone size are from that table. Altogether 50,000 to 75,000 clones are present, 91% being singletons, with the ten largest covering about 9.1%. The data belong to a study of blood T cell repertoires in COVID-19. About the research overall: Sites across the United States, Italy and Spain contributed samples from acute and convalescent COVID-19. The analysed material was cDNA or gDNA that came from T cells, B-cell-depleted T cells, or PBMCs.

This chain joins TRBV2 and TRBJ2-5; D may be TRBD2 (7 bases). This clonotype was obtained from a human donor in a cohort sampled during active COVID-19. What was sequenced was peripheral blood. DNA for the CDR3: TGTGCCGGGGGGGGCGAGACCCAGTACTTC. Protein sequence: CAGGGETQYF.